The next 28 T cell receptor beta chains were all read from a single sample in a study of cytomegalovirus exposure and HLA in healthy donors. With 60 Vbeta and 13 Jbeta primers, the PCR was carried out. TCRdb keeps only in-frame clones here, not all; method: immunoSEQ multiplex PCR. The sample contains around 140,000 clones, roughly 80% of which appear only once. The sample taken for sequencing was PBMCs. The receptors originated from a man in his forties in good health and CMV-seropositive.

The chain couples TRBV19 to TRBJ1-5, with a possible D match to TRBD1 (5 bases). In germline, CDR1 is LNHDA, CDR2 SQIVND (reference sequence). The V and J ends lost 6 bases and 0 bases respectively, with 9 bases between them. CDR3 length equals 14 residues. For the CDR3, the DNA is TGTGCCAGTAGCAGGGATTATAGCAATCAGCCCCAGCATTTT. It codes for CASSRDYSNQPQHF.

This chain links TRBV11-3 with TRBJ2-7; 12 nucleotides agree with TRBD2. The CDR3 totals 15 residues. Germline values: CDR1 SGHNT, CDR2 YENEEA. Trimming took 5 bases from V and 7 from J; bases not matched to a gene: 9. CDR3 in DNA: TGTGCCAGCAGCAGATCGACTAGCGGGAGCGGAGAGCAGTACTTC. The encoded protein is CASSRSTSGSGEQYF.

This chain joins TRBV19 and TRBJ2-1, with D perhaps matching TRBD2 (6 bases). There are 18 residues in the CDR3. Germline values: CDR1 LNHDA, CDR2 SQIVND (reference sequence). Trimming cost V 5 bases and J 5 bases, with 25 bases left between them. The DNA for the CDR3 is TGTGCCAGTAGTCGGTCTCGAGACGGGGGAACTTCCAACAATGAGCAGTTCTTC. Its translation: CASSRSRDGGTSNNEQFF.

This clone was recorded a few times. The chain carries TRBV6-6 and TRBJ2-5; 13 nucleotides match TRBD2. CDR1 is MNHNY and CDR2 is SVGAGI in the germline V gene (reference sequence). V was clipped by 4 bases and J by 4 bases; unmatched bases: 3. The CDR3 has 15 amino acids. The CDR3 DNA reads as TGTGCCAGCAGTTCTCGACTAGCGGGAGGAGAGACCCAGTACTTC. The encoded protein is CASSSRLAGGETQYF.

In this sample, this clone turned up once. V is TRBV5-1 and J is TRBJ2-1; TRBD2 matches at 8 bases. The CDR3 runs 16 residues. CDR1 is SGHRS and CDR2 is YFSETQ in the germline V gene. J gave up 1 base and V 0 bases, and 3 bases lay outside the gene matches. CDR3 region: CASSLAGGGSYNEQFF. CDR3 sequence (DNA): TGCGCCAGCAGCTTGGCCGGGGGGGGATCCTACAATGAGCAGTTCTTC. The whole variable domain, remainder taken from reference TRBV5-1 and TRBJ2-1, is KAGVTQTPRYLIKTRGQQVTLSCSPISGHRSVSWYQQTPGQGLQFLFEYFSETQRNKGNFPGRFSGRQFSNSRSEMNVSTLELGDSALYLCASSLAGGGSYNEQFFGPGTRLTVL.

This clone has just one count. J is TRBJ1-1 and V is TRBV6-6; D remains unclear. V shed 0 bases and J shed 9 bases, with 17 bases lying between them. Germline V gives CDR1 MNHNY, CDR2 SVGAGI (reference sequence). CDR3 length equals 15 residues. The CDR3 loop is CASSYSLELRGQAFF. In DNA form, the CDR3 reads TGTGCCAGCAGTTACTCGCTTGAGCTCCGCGGCCAAGCTTTCTTT.

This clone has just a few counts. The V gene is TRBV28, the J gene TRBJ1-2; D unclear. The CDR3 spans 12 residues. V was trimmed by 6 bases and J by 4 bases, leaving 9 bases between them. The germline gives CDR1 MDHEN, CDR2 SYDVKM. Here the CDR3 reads CASSLRLYGYTF. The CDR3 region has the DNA TGTGCCAGCAGCCTACGACTCTATGGCTACACCTTC.

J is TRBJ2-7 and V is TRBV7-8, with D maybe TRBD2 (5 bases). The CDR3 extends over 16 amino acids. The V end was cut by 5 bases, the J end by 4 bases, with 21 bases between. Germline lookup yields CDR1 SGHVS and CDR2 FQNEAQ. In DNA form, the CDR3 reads TGTGCCAGCAGCCCAACGACTGCTAGCCGCGCTTACGAGCAGTACTTC. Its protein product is CASSPTTASRAYEQYF.

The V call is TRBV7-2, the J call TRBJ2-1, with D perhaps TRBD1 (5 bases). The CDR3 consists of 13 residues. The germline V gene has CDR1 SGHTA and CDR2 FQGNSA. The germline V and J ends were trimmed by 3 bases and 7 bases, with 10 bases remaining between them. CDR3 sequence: CASSFNRRNEQFF. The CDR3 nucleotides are TGTGCCAGCAGCTTCAACAGGAGAAATGAGCAGTTCTTC.

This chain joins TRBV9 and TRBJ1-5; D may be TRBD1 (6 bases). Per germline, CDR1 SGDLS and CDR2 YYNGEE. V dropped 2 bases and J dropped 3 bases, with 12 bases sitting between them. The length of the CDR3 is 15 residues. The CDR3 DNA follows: TGTGCCAGCAGCGTCCAGGGGTATCTCAATCAGCCCCAGCATTTT. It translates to CASSVQGYLNQPQHF.

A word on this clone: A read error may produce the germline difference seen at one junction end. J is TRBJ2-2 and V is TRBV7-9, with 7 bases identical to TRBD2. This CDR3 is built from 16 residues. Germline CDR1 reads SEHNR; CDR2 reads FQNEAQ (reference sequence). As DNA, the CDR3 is TGTTCCAGCAGCTTTATGCGGGAGCTCTACACCGGGGAGCTGTTTTTT. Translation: CSSSFMRELYTGELFF.

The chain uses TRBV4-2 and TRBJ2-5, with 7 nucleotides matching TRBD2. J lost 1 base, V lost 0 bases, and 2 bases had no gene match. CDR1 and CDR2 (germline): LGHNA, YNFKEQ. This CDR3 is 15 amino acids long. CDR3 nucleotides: TGTGCCAGCAGCCAAGATGGGACTACCCAAGAGACCCAGTACTTC. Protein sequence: CASSQDGTTQETQYF.

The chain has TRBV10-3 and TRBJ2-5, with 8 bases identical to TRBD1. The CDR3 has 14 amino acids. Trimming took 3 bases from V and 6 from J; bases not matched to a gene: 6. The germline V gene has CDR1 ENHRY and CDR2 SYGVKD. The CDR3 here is CAISDDRGSQTQYF. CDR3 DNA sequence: TGTGCCATCAGTGACGACAGGGGAAGCCAGACCCAGTACTTC.

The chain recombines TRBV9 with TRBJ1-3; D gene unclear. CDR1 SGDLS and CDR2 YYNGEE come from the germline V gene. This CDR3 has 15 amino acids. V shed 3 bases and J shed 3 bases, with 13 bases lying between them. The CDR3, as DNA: TGTGCCAGCAGCGACCGGGCCCGGGATGGAAACACCATATATTTT. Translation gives CASSDRARDGNTIYF.

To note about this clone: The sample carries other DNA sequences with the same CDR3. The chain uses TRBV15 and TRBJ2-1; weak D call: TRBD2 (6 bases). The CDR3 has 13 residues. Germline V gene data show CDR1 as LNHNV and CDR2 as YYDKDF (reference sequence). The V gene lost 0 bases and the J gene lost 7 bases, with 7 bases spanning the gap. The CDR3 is CATSRDRGNEQFF. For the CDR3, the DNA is TGTGCCACCAGCAGAGATCGGGGGAATGAGCAGTTCTTC.

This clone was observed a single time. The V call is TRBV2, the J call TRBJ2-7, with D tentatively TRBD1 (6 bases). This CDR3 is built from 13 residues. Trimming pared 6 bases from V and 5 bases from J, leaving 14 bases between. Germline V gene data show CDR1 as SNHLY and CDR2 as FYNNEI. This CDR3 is CASRLNRAHEQYF. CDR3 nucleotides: TGTGCCAGCAGGCTTAACAGGGCCCACGAGCAGTACTTC. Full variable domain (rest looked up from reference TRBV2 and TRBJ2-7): EPEVTQTPSHQVTQMGQEVILRCVPISNHLYFYWYRQILGQKVEFLVSFYNNEISEKSEIFDDQFSVERPDGSNFTLKIRSTKLEDSAMYFCASRLNRAHEQYFGPGTRLTVT.

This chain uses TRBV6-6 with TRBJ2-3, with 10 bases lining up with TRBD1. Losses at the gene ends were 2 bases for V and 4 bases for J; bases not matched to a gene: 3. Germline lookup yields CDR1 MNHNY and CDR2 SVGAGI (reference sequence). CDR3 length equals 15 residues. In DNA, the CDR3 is TGTGCCAGCAGTTACGACAGGGGGCTCGCAGATACGCAGTATTTT. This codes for CASSYDRGLADTQYF.

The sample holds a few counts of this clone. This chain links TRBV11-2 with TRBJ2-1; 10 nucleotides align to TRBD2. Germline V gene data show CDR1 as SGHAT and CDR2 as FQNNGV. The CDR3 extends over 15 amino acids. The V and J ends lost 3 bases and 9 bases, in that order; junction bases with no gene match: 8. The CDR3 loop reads CASSLLLAGDVEQFF. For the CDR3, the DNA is TGTGCCAGCAGCTTGCTTCTAGCGGGAGACGTTGAGCAGTTCTTC.

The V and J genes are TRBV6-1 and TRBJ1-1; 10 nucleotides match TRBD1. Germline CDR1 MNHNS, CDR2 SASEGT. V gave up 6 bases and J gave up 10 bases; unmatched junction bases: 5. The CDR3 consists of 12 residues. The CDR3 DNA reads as TGTGCCAGCAGGGGGGGGGACAGGGGAGCTTTCTTT. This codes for CASRGGDRGAFF.

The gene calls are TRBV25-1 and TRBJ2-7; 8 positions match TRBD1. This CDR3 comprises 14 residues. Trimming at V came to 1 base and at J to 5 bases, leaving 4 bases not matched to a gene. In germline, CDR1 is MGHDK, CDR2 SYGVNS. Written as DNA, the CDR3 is TGTGCCAGCAGTGAATTGGGACAGGCGGACGAGCAGTACTTC. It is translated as CASSELGQADEQYF.

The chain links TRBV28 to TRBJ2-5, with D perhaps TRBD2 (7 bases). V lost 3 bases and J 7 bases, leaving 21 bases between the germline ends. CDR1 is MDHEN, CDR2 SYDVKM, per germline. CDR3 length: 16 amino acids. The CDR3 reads CASSFPRRRGRGTQYF. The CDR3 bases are TGTGCCAGCAGTTTTCCCCGCAGGCGGGGGCGAGGGACCCAGTACTTC.

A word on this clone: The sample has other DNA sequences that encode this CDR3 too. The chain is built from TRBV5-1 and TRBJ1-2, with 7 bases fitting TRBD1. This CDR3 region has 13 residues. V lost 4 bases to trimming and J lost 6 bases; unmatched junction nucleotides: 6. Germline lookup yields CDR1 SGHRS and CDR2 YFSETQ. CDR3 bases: TGCGCCAGCAGCCTAGGGGGCGATCATGGCTACACCTTC. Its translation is CASSLGGDHGYTF.

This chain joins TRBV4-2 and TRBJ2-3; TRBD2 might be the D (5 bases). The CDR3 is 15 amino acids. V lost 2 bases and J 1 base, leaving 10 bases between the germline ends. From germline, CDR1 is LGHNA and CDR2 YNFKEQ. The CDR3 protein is CASSQLLGGTDTQYF. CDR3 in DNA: TGTGCCAGCAGCCAATTACTAGGAGGCACAGATACGCAGTATTTT.

CDR3 sequence: CASSYSRLAGSEPQYF. Written as DNA, the CDR3 is TGTGCCAGCAGTTACTCTCGACTAGCGGGATCGGAGCCGCAGTACTTC. The rearrangement links TRBV6-6 to TRBJ2-7; 11 bases map to TRBD2. The CDR3 is 16 amino acids. Germline values: CDR1 MNHNY, CDR2 SVGAGI (reference sequence). J was trimmed by 9 bases and V by 0 bases; bases with no gene match: 10.

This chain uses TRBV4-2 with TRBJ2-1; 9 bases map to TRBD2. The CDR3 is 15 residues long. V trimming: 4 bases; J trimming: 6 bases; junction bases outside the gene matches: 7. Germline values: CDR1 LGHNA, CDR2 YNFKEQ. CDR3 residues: CASSPLTSGVNEQFF. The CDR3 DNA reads TGTGCCAGCAGCCCGTTGACTAGCGGAGTCAATGAGCAGTTCTTC.

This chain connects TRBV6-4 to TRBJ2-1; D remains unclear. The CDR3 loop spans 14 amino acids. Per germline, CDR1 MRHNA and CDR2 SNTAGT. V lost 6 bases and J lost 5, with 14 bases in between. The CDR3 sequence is CASRDGEPDNEQFF. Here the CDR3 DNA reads TGTGCCAGCAGGGACGGTGAGCCTGACAATGAGCAGTTCTTC.

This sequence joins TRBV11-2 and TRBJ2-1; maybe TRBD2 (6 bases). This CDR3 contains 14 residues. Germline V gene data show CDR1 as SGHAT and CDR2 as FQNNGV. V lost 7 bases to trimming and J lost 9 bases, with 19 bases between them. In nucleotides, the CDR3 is TGTGCCAGCAAGGGGCTGACTAGAAGGGGTGAGCAGTTCTTC. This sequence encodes CASKGLTRRGEQFF.

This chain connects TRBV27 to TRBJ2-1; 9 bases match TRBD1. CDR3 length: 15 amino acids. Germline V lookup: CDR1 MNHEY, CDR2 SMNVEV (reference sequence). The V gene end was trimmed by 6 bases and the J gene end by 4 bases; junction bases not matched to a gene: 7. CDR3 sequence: CASRRTGGAYNEQFF. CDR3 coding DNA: TGTGCCAGCAGACGTACAGGGGGCGCATACAATGAGCAGTTCTTC.